This TCR beta chain was identified in a study of response to subunit inactivated influenza vaccine. A single record per CDR3 protein comes from TCRdb applying MiXCR to the RT-PCR reads. Here the sample spans about 620,000 distinct CDR3 sequences, roughly 12% being singletons. Overall study findings and caveats: Authors suggested seasonal influenza vaccinations each recruit few new T cells.

As regards this clonotype: What it binds is not known.

Unmatched junction bases numbered 3, after V lost 0 bases and J lost 4 bases. The CDR3 consists of 15 residues. Germline V lookup: CDR1 MNHEY, CDR2 SMNVEV (reference sequence). The chain carries TRBV27 and TRBJ1-5; TRBD1 matches 7 bases. The sequencing used PBMCs from blood, collected on the day of vaccination. The TCR comes from a man in his forties or fifties who received an inactivated influenza vaccine. Here the CDR3 DNA reads TGTGCCAGCAGTTTATCGCTGACAGGGAATCAGCCCCAGCATTTT. This codes for CASSLSLTGNQPQHF.